The rows below give T cell receptor beta chains drawn from one sample of a study of Graves' ophthalmopathy and Graves' hyperthyroidism. Each CDR3 protein gets one entry after TCRdb re-called the multiplex PCR reads with MiXCR. In the table there are 400,000 or so distinct CDR3 sequences, approximately 18% of which are singletons. The specimen sequenced was peripheral blood. These receptors were collected from an adult woman with stable Graves' hyperthyroidism. CDR3s include the opening cysteine and the closing phenylalanine or tryptophan.

V gene: TRBV6-1
CDR3 protein: CASNRSPARTDTQYF

V gene: TRBV5-5
CDR3 protein: CASSFGQGTGELFF

V gene: TRBV7-2
CDR3 protein: CASSLLSEGYTF

V gene: TRBV6-2/TRBV6-3
CDR3 protein: CASSPLAGELFF

V gene: TRBV12-3/TRBV12-4
CDR3 protein: CASSPRTSKNIQYF

V gene: TRBV2
CDR3 protein: CASSGTPSPLHF

V gene: TRBV5-1
CDR3 protein: CASSLGGTGTQPQHF

V gene: TRBV11-1
CDR3 protein: CASSFYRGPNTGELFF

V gene: TRBV11-2
CDR3 protein: CASSLGLVTEAFF

V gene: TRBV20-1
CDR3 protein: CSARAPVGYEQYF

V gene: TRBV6-1
CDR3 protein: CASSDGASYEQYF

V gene: TRBV13
CDR3 protein: CASRDGTAGRGGYTF

V gene: TRBV30
CDR3 protein: CAWSREGAYGYTF

V gene: TRBV7-2
CDR3 protein: CASSPPGGMAYEQYF

V gene: TRBV12-3/TRBV12-4
CDR3 protein: CASSLIQEGGYTF

V gene: TRBV2
CDR3 protein: CASSRLAPDEQYF

V gene: TRBV10-3
CDR3 protein: CASRTGTATYEQYF

V gene: TRBV11-2
CDR3 protein: CASSFRTQGGWGNTGELFF

V gene: TRBV20-1
CDR3 protein: CSAPAGTGGFYEQYF

V gene: TRBV4-1
CDR3 protein: CASSQESSDFGYEQYF

V gene: TRBV10-1
CDR3 protein: CASSERDRGGTEAFF

V gene: TRBV2
CDR3 protein: CASRPGTGNYEQYF

V gene: TRBV11-2
CDR3 protein: CASSLEASGTDEQYF

V gene: TRBV28
CDR3 protein: CASTRFGASGSSETQYF

V gene: TRBV11-2
CDR3 protein: CASSSPWGSSNTGGLFF

V gene: TRBV7-6
CDR3 protein: CASSPLAGIGQETQYF

V gene: TRBV27
CDR3 protein: CASREGSETQYF

V gene: TRBV12-3/TRBV12-4
CDR3 protein: CASSLVQRSKNIKYF

V gene: TRBV2
CDR3 protein: CATARDRGYEQYF

V gene: TRBV24-1
CDR3 protein: CATGASGRGDQPQHF

V gene: TRBV2
CDR3 protein: CASSQPRDSANTGELFF

V gene: TRBV9
CDR3 protein: CASSVEWNRAYGYTF

V gene: TRBV2
CDR3 protein: CASSEAQGLAGDGEQYF

V gene: TRBV27
CDR3 protein: CASRHRGQGRVHEQYF

V gene: TRBV10-1
CDR3 protein: CASSEGVAIGQETQYF

V gene: TRBV28
CDR3 protein: CASSLRGGTEACF

V gene: TRBV6-1
CDR3 protein: CASSTSGNGYTF

V gene: TRBV28
CDR3 protein: CASRSETGVTNYGYTF

V gene: TRBV24-1
CDR3 protein: CATSETPDRAGAGELFF

V gene: TRBV27
CDR3 protein: CASSQNGRDRDFYEQYF

V gene: TRBV12-3/TRBV12-4
CDR3 protein: CASSLRDRAGDTQYF

V gene: TRBV4-2
CDR3 protein: CASSQETNFYEQYF

V gene: TRBV6-1
CDR3 protein: CASNRNGAQPQHF

V gene: TRBV7-2
CDR3 protein: CASSLAGSPGETQYF

V gene: TRBV27
CDR3 protein: CASSLRQGGSYEQYF

V gene: TRBV29-1
CDR3 protein: CSASREFGTGELFF

V gene: TRBV18
CDR3 protein: CASSLGRPPNTEAFF

V gene: TRBV5-1
CDR3 protein: CASADREDYEQYF